Following are 30 T cell receptor beta chains from one sample sequenced in a study of T cells after yellow fever vaccination. TCRdb used MiXCR to reprocess the 5' RACE reads, holding one entry per CDR3 protein. This sample yields a few hundred thousand distinct CDR3 sequences, of which 13% are seen a single time; 0.4% to 0.55% belongs to the top ten. The sequencing here drew on CD4+ T cells sorted from PBMCs, taken 45 days after the yellow fever booster vaccination. Receptors were obtained from a young man who received the YFV17D yellow fever vaccine.

This clonotype was seen a handful of times. The chain recombines TRBV6-1 with TRBJ2-1, with 9 bases fitting TRBD2. Per germline, CDR1 MNHNS and CDR2 SASEGT. The CDR3 is 15 amino acids. V lost 5 bases and J lost 9; bases outside the gene matches: 11. CDR3 residues: CASSPRLADGSEQFF. The CDR3 bases are TGTGCCAGCAGTCCCCGACTAGCGGATGGGAGTGAGCAGTTCTTC.

There are a few counts of this clonotype. This chain connects TRBV20-1 to TRBJ2-5; tentatively, D is TRBD2 (6 bases). Between the trimmed V and J ends, which lost 7 bases and 2 bases, there was a span of 14 bases. This CDR3 region has 13 residues. Per the germline V gene, CDR1 is DFQATT and CDR2 is SNEGSKA (reference sequence). The CDR3 is CSGRPSGQETQYF. The CDR3 nucleotides read TGCAGTGGGAGGCCCAGCGGGCAAGAGACCCAGTACTTC.

This clonotype was counted many times. V is TRBV29-1 and J is TRBJ2-2; 10 positions agree with TRBD1. V shed 5 bases and J 1 base; nucleotides not matched to a gene: 1. CDR3 length equals 14 residues. Germline values: CDR1 SQVTM, CDR2 ANQGSEA. The CDR3 DNA is TGCAGCGTTTGGACAGGGGGGAACACCGGGGAGCTGTTTTTT. It is translated as CSVWTGGNTGELFF.

This clonotype was detected only a few times. This chain connects TRBV21-1 to TRBJ2-2; TRBD1 is the table's D call and was not checked against the DNA. TRBV21-1 is shown as a pseudogene. The CDR3 has 18 amino acids. CDR3 in DNA: TGTGCCAGCACCGATACAGGGGCCCTTTGCAGTAACGCCGGGGAGCTGTTTTTT. Translated, it gives CASTDTGALCSNAGELFF.

This rearrangement joins TRBV12-3 or TRBV12-4 to TRBJ2-4, with no clear D. CDR3 length: 16 amino acids. V lost 2 bases and J lost 2, with 13 bases in between. CDR3 DNA sequence: TGTGCCAGCAGTTTACGTCCAGATTTTCCCAAAAACATTCAGTACTTC. It encodes CASSLRPDFPKNIQYF.

This clonotype was recorded many times. V is TRBV29-1 and J is TRBJ2-5, with 9 bases matching TRBD2. V lost 1 base to trimming and J lost 3 bases; unmatched junction nucleotides: 3. This CDR3 region has 14 residues. Per the germline V gene, CDR1 is SQVTM and CDR2 is ANQGSEA. The CDR3 protein is CSVEGLAEEETQYF. The CDR3 coding sequence is TGCAGCGTTGAAGGACTAGCGGAGGAAGAGACCCAGTACTTC.

The chain combines TRBV5-1 with TRBJ2-7; 11 bases align to TRBD2. The CDR3 covers 14 residues. Germline V CDR1 and CDR2: SGHRS, YFSETQ. V was pared by 4 bases and J by 5 bases, with 5 bases of the junction left unmatched. CDR3 region: CASSISGRADEQYF. CDR3 nucleotides: TGCGCCAGCAGCATTAGCGGGAGGGCCGACGAGCAGTACTTC.

The chain links TRBV9 to TRBJ2-5; D perhaps matches TRBD1 (6 bases). Trimming stripped 1 base from V and 4 bases from J, with 8 bases between. Germline loops: CDR1 SGDLS, CDR2 YYNGEE. This CDR3 has 13 residues. The CDR3 coding sequence is TGTGCCAGCAGCGTATCAGGGGCAGAGACCCAGTACTTC. Amino acids: CASSVSGAETQYF.

The V gene is TRBV4-3, the J gene TRBJ2-7, with 7 bases lining up with TRBD1. This CDR3 is 15 amino acids long. Losses at the gene ends were 3 bases for V and 3 bases for J; bases not matched to a gene: 8. Germline lookup yields CDR1 LGHNA and CDR2 YSLEER. The CDR3 sequence is CASSHTTGLRYEQYF. The CDR3 DNA is TGCGCCAGCAGCCATACGACAGGGTTGCGCTACGAGCAGTACTTC.

The count of this clonotype is one. J is TRBJ2-2 and V is TRBV20-1; D is possibly TRBD1 (6 bases). V was clipped by 6 bases and J by 7 bases, with 21 bases between them. Germline-derived CDR1 and CDR2 are DFQATT and SNEGSKA (reference sequence). The CDR3 covers 15 residues. The CDR3 loop is CSASKTGPGGGELFF. The CDR3 nucleotides are TGCAGTGCCAGCAAAACAGGGCCCGGAGGCGGGGAGCTGTTTTTT.

This clonotype was picked up a small number of times. V gene TRBV7-9 combines with J gene TRBJ1-4; 7 bases map to TRBD1. Trimming cost V 3 bases and J 7 bases; bases outside gene matches: 11. There are 16 residues in the CDR3. Germline CDR1 is SEHNR and CDR2 is FQNEAQ (reference sequence). CDR3 sequence: CASSFNENRGFEKLFF. Written as DNA, the CDR3 is TGTGCCAGCAGCTTCAATGAGAACAGGGGATTTGAAAAACTGTTTTTT.

This clonotype showed up just a few times. The rearrangement joins TRBV4-2 to TRBJ2-3, with a possible D match to TRBD2 (6 bases). This CDR3 is 16 amino acids long. Trimming cost V 1 base and J 3 bases, with 14 bases left between them. Germline lookup yields CDR1 LGHNA and CDR2 YNFKEQ. CDR3 amino acids: CASSQAPSVGTDTQYF. The DNA of the CDR3 is TGTGCCAGCAGCCAAGCCCCTAGCGTGGGAACAGATACGCAGTATTTT.

This chain uses TRBV5-1 with TRBJ2-7; 9 nucleotides align to TRBD2. The junction had 10 bases not matched to a gene; V was cut back by 3 bases and J by 6 bases. CDR3 length equals 15 residues. Germline-derived CDR1 and CDR2 are SGHRS and YFSETQ. The CDR3 DNA sequence: TGCGCCAGCAGCTCCACCGGGACTAGCTCCCCCGAGCAGTACTTC. As protein: CASSSTGTSSPEQYF.

J is TRBJ2-5 and V is TRBV7-2, with 9 positions matching TRBD1. The trim removed 4 bases at V and 2 bases at J, leaving 8 bases unmatched. The germline V gene encodes CDR1 SGHTA and CDR2 FQGNSA. CDR3 length equals 16 residues. CDR3 DNA sequence: TGTGCCAGCAGCTCAATGGGACAGGGAATACAAGAGACCCAGTACTTC. This encodes CASSSMGQGIQETQYF.

The chain recombines TRBV5-6 with TRBJ2-1; possible D gene TRBD2, 5 bases. This CDR3 contains 16 residues. Germline lookup yields CDR1 SGHDT and CDR2 YYEEEE. Trimming pared 0 bases from V and 0 bases from J, leaving 10 bases between. CDR3 nucleotides: TGTGCCAGCAGCTTGGTGGGGAGCGGCTCCTACAATGAGCAGTTCTTC. Translated: CASSLVGSGSYNEQFF.

This clonotype was picked up a small number of times. This chain links TRBV7-9 with TRBJ1-5; the D is unclear. The CDR3 sequence is 15 residues long. Deletions cut 5 bases from V and 0 bases from J, with 11 bases between. CDR1 is SEHNR and CDR2 is FQNEAQ in the germline V gene (reference sequence). The CDR3 DNA sequence: TGTGCCAGCAGCCCCCTGGGTGATAGCAATCAGCCCCAGCATTTT. Translating gives CASSPLGDSNQPQHF.

V is TRBV6-5 and J is TRBJ2-1; 10 nucleotides match TRBD1. With 0 bases clipped from V and 7 bases from J, the junction kept 3 bases outside the gene matches. The CDR3 is 15 residues long. The V gene's germline CDR1 is MNHEY and CDR2 SVGAGI. This chain's CDR3 is CASSYSRQGANEQFF. The CDR3 region has the DNA TGTGCCAGCAGTTACTCGAGACAGGGGGCTAATGAGCAGTTCTTC.

The J gene is TRBJ1-5, the V gene TRBV18; the D is unclear. Looked up from germline, CDR1 is KGHSH and CDR2 is LQKENI. With 3 bases removed from V and 7 bases from J, the gap between germline ends came to 10 bases. This CDR3 spans 13 amino acids. CDR3: CASSPGSTQPQHF. DNA for the CDR3: TGTGCCAGCTCACCGGGGTCAACGCAGCCCCAGCATTTT.

This chain uses TRBV7-3 with TRBJ2-7; TRBD2 is a possible D gene (6 bases). Trimming cost V 2 bases and J 0 bases, with 11 bases left between them. CDR3 size: 15 residues. CDR1 is SGHTA and CDR2 is FQGTGA in the germline V gene. CDR3 coding DNA: TGTGCCAGCAGCTTAGGAGGGGCCCTCTCCTACGAGCAGTACTTC. It is translated as CASSLGGALSYEQYF. The entire variable domain, with the rest obtained from reference TRBV7-3 and TRBJ2-7, is as follows: GAGVSQTPSNKVTEKGKYVELRCDPISGHTALYWYRQSLGQGPEFLIYFQGTGAADDSGLPNDRFFAVRPEGSVSTLKIQRTERGDSAVYLCASSLGGALSYEQYFGPGTRLTVT.

This clonotype has just a few counts. CDR3 amino acids: CSASAPQRSSYEQYF. CDR3 DNA: TGCAGTGCTAGCGCCCCCCAGAGGAGCTCCTACGAGCAGTACTTC. V and J are TRBV20-1 and TRBJ2-7, with D hard to call. V gave up 3 bases and J gave up 0 bases, with 15 bases separating them. CDR3 size: 15 residues. CDR1 and CDR2 (germline): DFQATT, SNEGSKA (reference sequence).

This sequence joins TRBV5-1 and TRBJ2-5, with 9 bases lining up with TRBD2. Trimming removed 4 bases from V and 5 bases from J; junction bases left unmatched: 9. Germline-derived CDR1 and CDR2 are SGHRS and YFSETQ. This CDR3 is 15 amino acids long. CDR3 DNA: TGCGCCAGCAGCCCCGGGACTAGCTTTGGTGAGACCCAGTACTTC. Residues: CASSPGTSFGETQYF.

This clonotype was counted ten times or more. The chain recombines TRBV5-1 with TRBJ2-1; D uncertain. Germline V gene sequence: CDR1 SGHRS, CDR2 YFSETQ. The CDR3 consists of 13 residues. Trimming pared 5 bases from V and 2 bases from J, leaving 8 bases between. The CDR3 DNA reads as TGCGCCAGCAGGGTGGGAACCTACAATGAGCAGTTCTTC. It specifies CASRVGTYNEQFF.

The chain has TRBV20-1 and TRBJ2-2; D gene ambiguous. The germline V and J ends were trimmed by 0 bases and 6 bases, with 8 bases remaining between them. CDR3 length: 13 amino acids. Germline loops: CDR1 DFQATT, CDR2 SNEGSKA (reference sequence). The CDR3 loop reads CSARDRVAGELFF. Written as DNA, the CDR3 is TGCAGTGCTAGAGATCGAGTGGCCGGGGAGCTGTTTTTT.

The V call is TRBV7-9, the J call TRBJ2-1, with D perhaps matching TRBD1 or TRBD2 (5 bases each). Germline V gene sequence: CDR1 SEHNR, CDR2 FQNEAQ (reference sequence). This CDR3 is 13 amino acids long. V lost 3 bases and J 10 bases, leaving 13 bases between the germline ends. CDR3 coding DNA: TGTGCCAGCAGCTTGGGCCCTTGGGACGAGCAGTTCTTC. The encoded protein is CASSLGPWDEQFF.

Ten or more counts support this clonotype. The V and J genes are TRBV7-3 and TRBJ2-5, with 10 bases that match TRBD1. The length of the CDR3 is 15 residues. Germline CDR1 SGHTA, CDR2 FQGTGA. V was pared by 2 bases and J by 5 bases, with 5 bases of the junction left unmatched. The chain's CDR3 is CASSLGTGVVETQYF. CDR3 DNA: TGTGCCAGCAGCTTAGGGACAGGGGTAGTGGAGACCCAGTACTTC.

Notes on this clonotype: The junction and the germline gene differ at one end; a read error may be behind it. The chain employs TRBV20-1 and TRBJ2-1; 7 bases line up with TRBD2. Germline assignment: CDR1 DFQATT and CDR2 SNEGSKA (reference sequence). The CDR3 loop spans 15 amino acids. The CDR3 DNA reads as TGCAGCGCTAGAGATCTGAGAGCGGGGTTTAATGAGCAGTTCTTC. It is translated as CSARDLRAGFNEQFF.

There are a few counts of this clonotype. This rearrangement joins TRBV7-9 to TRBJ2-7, with 9 bases that match TRBD2. CDR1 is SEHNR and CDR2 is FQNEAQ in the germline V gene (reference sequence). The CDR3 has 14 residues. The ends lost 7 bases at V and 2 bases at J; junction bases unmatched: 6. The CDR3 DNA sequence: TGTGCCAGCACCAGCCGCGGGAGGGCCTACGAGCAGTACTTC. This gives the protein CASTSRGRAYEQYF.

The rearrangement joins TRBV14 to TRBJ2-1, with 7 nucleotides matching TRBD2. From germline, CDR1 is SGHDN and CDR2 FVKESK. Trimming took 5 bases from V and 0 from J; bases not matched to a gene: 7. The CDR3 extends over 16 amino acids. CDR3 bases: TGTGCCAGCAGCTATGGGAGGGCCGTCTCCTACAATGAGCAGTTCTTC. Protein product: CASSYGRAVSYNEQFF.

There are a few counts of this clonotype. This chain links TRBV6-5 with TRBJ2-7, with a tentative D call TRBD1 (7 bases). The germline V and J ends were trimmed by 2 bases and 2 bases, with 13 bases remaining between them. The CDR3 length is 15 residues. CDR1 and CDR2 from the germline V gene are MNHEY and SVGAGI. The CDR3 is CASSYQTGRTYEQYF. The CDR3 region has the DNA TGTGCCAGCAGTTACCAGACAGGGAGGACCTACGAGCAGTACTTC.

V and J are TRBV5-1 and TRBJ2-1; D is uncertain. V lost 3 bases, J lost 7 bases, and 11 bases lay in between. The CDR3 runs to 13 residues. Germline CDR1 reads SGHRS; CDR2 reads YFSETQ. CDR3 sequence: CASSSTTGNEQFF. In DNA form, the CDR3 reads TGCGCCAGCAGCTCCACGACTGGGAATGAGCAGTTCTTC. The variable domain in full, completed from reference TRBV5-1 and TRBJ2-1, reads KAGVTQTPRYLIKTRGQQVTLSCSPISGHRSVSWYQQTPGQGLQFLFEYFSETQRNKGNFPGRFSGRQFSNSRSEMNVSTLELGDSALYLCASSSTTGNEQFFGPGTRLTVL.